The present entry profiles one TCR beta chain with its context. Mismatch with germline at one junction end may stem from a read error. The V gene's germline CDR1 is SNHLY and CDR2 FYNNEI. The CDR3 is 16 residues long. The table came from immunoSEQ multiplex PCR; TCRdb's copy has only in-frame clones and leaves some out. In the table there are some 650,000 clones, more than 95% of which are singletons. The data originate from a study of shared clonotypes between healthy human individuals. Sequenced input: naive CD4+ T cells sorted from blood. Subset meaning: CD45RA+ positively selected. V gene TRBV2 combines with J gene TRBJ2-2, with 9 bases aligning to TRBD2. The clonotype was recovered from a young woman in good health. The CDR3 region is CASSDLGLANTGELFF. The CDR3 bases are TGTGCCAGCAGTGATTTAGGACTAGCGAATACCGGGGAGCTGTTTTTT.